These 9 T cell receptor beta chains share one sample of origin, sequenced in a study of T cells after yellow fever vaccination. Each CDR3 protein gets one entry after TCRdb re-called the 5' RACE reads with MiXCR. The sample holds 200,000 to 300,000 distinct CDR3 sequences, 10% to 15% seen once. The source was CD4+ T cells sorted from PBMCs, collected 45 days after the yellow fever booster vaccination. The receptors come from a young man who received the YFV17D yellow fever vaccine.

This clonotype has ten or more counts. The gene calls are TRBV11-2 and TRBJ2-7; possibly TRBD1 for D (7 bases). The V gene's germline CDR1 is SGHAT and CDR2 FQNNGV. The CDR3 sequence is 14 residues long. The germline V and J ends were trimmed by 4 bases and 0 bases, with 10 bases remaining between them. The DNA for the CDR3 is TGTGCCAGCAGCTGGAGGGACAGCTCCTACGAGCAGTACTTC. Translated: CASSWRDSSYEQYF.

This chain connects TRBV15 to TRBJ2-7, with 13 bases aligning to TRBD2. J was trimmed by 0 bases and V by 4 bases; bases with no gene match: 15. This CDR3 contains 20 residues. Germline assignment: CDR1 LNHNV and CDR2 YYDKDF (reference sequence). The CDR3 loop is CATSILAGLAGLGGSYEQYF. As DNA, the CDR3 is TGTGCCACCAGCATATTGGCGGGACTAGCGGGATTAGGGGGCTCCTACGAGCAGTACTTC.

This clonotype was found many times. The chain recombines TRBV20-1 with TRBJ2-7, with TRBD1 matching over 8 bases. Trimming cost V 3 bases and J 2 bases; bases outside gene matches: 9. Germline values: CDR1 DFQATT, CDR2 SNEGSKA (reference sequence). The CDR3 is 15 amino acids. The CDR3 DNA reads as TGCAGTGCTAGCCTACTCCTGGGACAGGCCTACGAGCAGTACTTC. This sequence encodes CSASLLLGQAYEQYF.

In this sample, this clonotype turned up a few times. The chain links TRBV9 to TRBJ1-3; the match to TRBD1 covers 8 bases. The CDR3 sequence is 15 residues long. Germline CDR1 SGDLS, CDR2 YYNGEE. Losses at the gene ends were 4 bases for V and 6 bases for J; bases not matched to a gene: 9. The CDR3 reads CASSSRTGSLNTIYF. CDR3 nucleotide sequence: TGTGCCAGCAGCTCGCGGACAGGGAGTTTAAACACCATATATTTT.

This clonotype has a count of ten or more. The V call is TRBV20-1, the J call TRBJ2-7; no reliable D call. CDR3 size: 13 residues. The germline CDR1 and CDR2 sequences are DFQATT and SNEGSKA (reference sequence). Trimming shortened V by 2 bases and J by 4 bases, and 12 bases separated the two germline ends. The CDR3 DNA follows: TGCAGTGCTAGACTGACGGGCCAATACGAGCAGTACTTC. Protein product: CSARLTGQYEQYF.

This clonotype was counted many times. This chain links TRBV20-1 with TRBJ2-1, with TRBD2 as a possible D gene (6 bases). Germline V gives CDR1 DFQATT, CDR2 SNEGSKA (reference sequence). There are 13 residues in the CDR3. The chain's CDR3 is CSPAGRTGNEQFF. The CDR3 coding sequence is TGCAGCCCGGCGGGGCGGACCGGCAATGAGCAGTTCTTC.

The gene calls are TRBV3-1 and TRBJ2-1, with 11 bases lining up with TRBD2. The CDR3 runs to 16 residues. Per germline, CDR1 LGHDT and CDR2 YNNKEL (reference sequence). V shed 3 bases, J shed 7 bases, and the junction held 8 bases outside the gene matches. The CDR3 reads CASSHWRPSGRNEQFF. DNA for the CDR3: TGTGCCAGCAGCCATTGGCGACCTAGCGGGAGGAATGAGCAGTTCTTC.

A few counts support this clonotype. The chain has TRBV20-1 and TRBJ2-2; perhaps TRBD2 as D (5 bases). Trimming took 0 bases from V and 4 from J, leaving 12 bases between them. The length of the CDR3 is 15 residues. The V gene's germline CDR1 is DFQATT and CDR2 SNEGSKA (reference sequence). The DNA of the CDR3 is TGCAGTGCTAGAGACCCGCGGGCACCCACCGGGGAGCTGTTTTTT. This codes for CSARDPRAPTGELFF.

This clonotype came up many times. The J gene is TRBJ2-1, the V gene TRBV27; D unclear. Trimming took 5 bases from V and 2 from J, leaving 4 bases between them. The V gene's germline CDR1 is MNHEY and CDR2 SMNVEV (reference sequence). The CDR3 has 12 residues. The CDR3 spells CASSTTYNEQFF. The CDR3 DNA sequence: TGTGCCAGCAGTACCACCTACAATGAGCAGTTCTTC.